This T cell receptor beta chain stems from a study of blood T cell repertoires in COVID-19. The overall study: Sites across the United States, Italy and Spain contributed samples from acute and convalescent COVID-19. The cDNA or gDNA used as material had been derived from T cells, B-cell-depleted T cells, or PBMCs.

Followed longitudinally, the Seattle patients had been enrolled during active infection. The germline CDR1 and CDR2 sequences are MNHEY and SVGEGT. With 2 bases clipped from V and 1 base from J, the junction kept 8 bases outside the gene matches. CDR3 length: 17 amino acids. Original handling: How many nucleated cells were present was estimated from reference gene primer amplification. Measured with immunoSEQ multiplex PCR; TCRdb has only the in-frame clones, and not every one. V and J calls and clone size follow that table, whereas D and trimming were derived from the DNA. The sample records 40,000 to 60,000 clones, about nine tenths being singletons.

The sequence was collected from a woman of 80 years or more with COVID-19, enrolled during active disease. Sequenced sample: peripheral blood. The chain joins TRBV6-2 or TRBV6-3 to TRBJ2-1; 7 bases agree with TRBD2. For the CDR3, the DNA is TGTGCCAGCAGTTACGGGACTTGGGGGGGTTCCTACAATGAGCAGTTCTTC. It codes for CASSYGTWGGSYNEQFF.